This TCR beta chain is drawn from a study of T cell repertoires in cytomegalovirus infection. Overall study results and limits: Individuals carrying CMV plus the relevant HLA were identified by cumulative frequency of public TCR beta families.

Regarding this clonotype: What it recognizes is unknown.

TCRdb reprocessed the reads with MiXCR, giving one entry per CDR3 protein. This sample has around 570,000 distinct CDR3 sequences; roughly 43% occur once, and the top ten carry 48%. Per germline, CDR1 SGHTA and CDR2 FQGNSA. The CDR3 has 16 residues. The ends lost 4 bases at V and 1 base at J; junction bases unmatched: 7. The sample consisted of cultured PBMCs, taken from culture after CMV antigen stimulation. The TCR sequence derives from a human donor in good health (CMV status not recorded). Some clones in this sample may be carry-over from other donors' samples. V is TRBV7-2 and J is TRBJ2-1, with 7 bases fitting TRBD2. As DNA, the CDR3 is TGTGCCAGCAGCTCCCTAGCGGTGGGATCCTACAATGAGCAGTTCTTC. Encoded protein: CASSSLAVGSYNEQFF. The variable domain in full, with the rest retrieved from reference TRBV7-2 and TRBJ2-1, is GAGVSQSPSNKVTEKGKDVELRCDPISGHTALYWYRQSLGQGLEFLIYFQGNSAPDKSGLPSDRFSAERTGGSVSTLTIQRTQQEDSAVYLCASSSLAVGSYNEQFFGPGTRLTVL.